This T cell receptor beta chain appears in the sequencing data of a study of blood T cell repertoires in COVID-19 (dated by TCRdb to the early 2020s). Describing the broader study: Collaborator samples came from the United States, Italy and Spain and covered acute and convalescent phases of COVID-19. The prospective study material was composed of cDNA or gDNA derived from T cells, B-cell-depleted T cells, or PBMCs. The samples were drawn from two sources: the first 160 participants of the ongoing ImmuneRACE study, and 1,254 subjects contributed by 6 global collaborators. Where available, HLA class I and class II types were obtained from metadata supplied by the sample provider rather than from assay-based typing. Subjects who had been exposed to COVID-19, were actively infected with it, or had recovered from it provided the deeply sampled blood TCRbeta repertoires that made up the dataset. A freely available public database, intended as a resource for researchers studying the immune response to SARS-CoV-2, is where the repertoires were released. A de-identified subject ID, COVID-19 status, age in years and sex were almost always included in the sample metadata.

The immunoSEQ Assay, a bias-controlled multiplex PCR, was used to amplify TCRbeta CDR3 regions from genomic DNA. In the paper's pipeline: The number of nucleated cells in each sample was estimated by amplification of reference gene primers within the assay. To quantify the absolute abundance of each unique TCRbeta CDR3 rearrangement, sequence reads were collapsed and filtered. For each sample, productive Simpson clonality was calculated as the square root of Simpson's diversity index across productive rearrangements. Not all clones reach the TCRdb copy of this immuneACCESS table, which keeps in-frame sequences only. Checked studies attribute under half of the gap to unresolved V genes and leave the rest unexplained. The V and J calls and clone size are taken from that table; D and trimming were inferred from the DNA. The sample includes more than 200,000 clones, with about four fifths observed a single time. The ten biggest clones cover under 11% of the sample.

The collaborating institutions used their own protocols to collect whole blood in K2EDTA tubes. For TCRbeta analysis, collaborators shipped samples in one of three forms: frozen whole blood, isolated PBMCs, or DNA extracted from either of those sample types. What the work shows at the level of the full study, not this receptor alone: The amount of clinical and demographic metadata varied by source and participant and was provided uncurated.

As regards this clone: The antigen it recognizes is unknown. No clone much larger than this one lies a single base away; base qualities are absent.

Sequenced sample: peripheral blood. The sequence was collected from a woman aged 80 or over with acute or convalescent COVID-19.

In nucleotides, the sequence is TGTGCCATCAGTGAGTCGTCGGTCATGGTCGCTAGCCCGTACTTC. It translates to CAISESSVMVASPYF. The V and J genes are TRBV10-3 and TRBJ2-7, and TRBD2 may be the D gene, going by 5 matching bases. CDR1 is given as ENHRY and CDR2 as SYGVKD, both from the germline V gene. Its CDR3 holds 15 amino acids, cysteine through phenylalanine. Only the CDR3 DNA stays, 45 bases, in frame from base 1. Between the V and J ends, shortened by 0 bases and 12 bases respectively, the junction contains 21 bases.